The 10 T cell receptor beta chains below all came from one sample that was sequenced in a study of T cell changes during pregnancy in multiple sclerosis (dated by TCRdb to about 2019). The library relied on the immunoSEQ multiplex PCR assay. The table comes from immuneACCESS by way of TCRdb, which keeps in-frame sequences with V and J called. Part of the clones is missing from these tables; in studies checked, under half for an unresolved V gene and the rest for unknown reasons. For this sample the table gives about 68,000 clones, of which less than 95% were detected only once. Around 0.86% of the sample is in the top ten clones. Sample: peripheral blood, taken in the second trimester of pregnancy. These receptors were taken from a female donor with multiple sclerosis, enrolled in a pregnancy study.

V is TRBV30 and J is TRBJ1-3; D may be TRBD1 (6 bases). Trimming stripped 3 bases from V and 0 bases from J, with 15 bases between. Germline values: CDR1 GTSNPN, CDR2 SVGIG (reference sequence). This CDR3 contains 16 residues. CDR3 coding DNA: TGTGCCTGGAGGCCACAGGGAGCCCCCTCTGGAAACACCATATATTTT. Protein product: CAWRPQGAPSGNTIYF.

This chain uses TRBV4-2 with TRBJ2-5; 10 bases are a match to TRBD1. The CDR3 extends over 15 amino acids. V lost 1 base to trimming and J lost 5 bases; unmatched junction nucleotides: 4. CDR1 and CDR2 (germline): LGHNA, YNFKEQ. The CDR3 bases are TGTGCCAGCAGCCAAGGGGACAGGGGTAAGGAGACCCAGTACTTC. It specifies CASSQGDRGKETQYF.

This chain links TRBV6-5 with TRBJ1-2, with D perhaps TRBD1 (5 bases). The V gene lost 0 bases and the J gene lost 9 bases, with 11 bases spanning the gap. Germline V gene data show CDR1 as MNHEY and CDR2 as SVGAGI. The CDR3 has 13 residues. CDR3 DNA: TGTGCCAGCAGTTACTCTCAGGGTAGTAGCTACACCTTC. Protein sequence: CASSYSQGSSYTF.

This clone was seen once. The gene calls are TRBV4-3 and TRBJ2-5, with D possibly matching TRBD1 (5 bases). The CDR3 has 15 residues. Germline CDR1 is LGHNA and CDR2 is YSLEER. V lost 3 bases to trimming and J lost 2 bases, with 13 bases between them. CDR3 protein: CASSQGLLRQETQYF. DNA for the CDR3: TGCGCCAGCAGCCAGGGGCTGCTGCGGCAAGAGACCCAGTACTTC.

The CDR3 loop is CASEGEGGTIKNTQYF. As DNA, the CDR3 is TGTGCCAGCGAGGGTGAGGGGGGGACAATCAAGAATACGCAGTATTTT. This sequence joins TRBV6-7 and TRBJ2-3; TRBD2 might be the D (7 bases). TRBV6-7 is given ORF status, its function remaining uncertain. The CDR3 is 16 amino acids. Trimming stripped 8 bases from V and 7 bases from J, with 25 bases between.

The rearrangement uses TRBV2 and TRBJ2-7, with no clear D. CDR1 and CDR2 from the germline V gene are SNHLY and FYNNEI. The CDR3 sequence is 12 residues long. The V gene lost 1 base and the J gene lost 2 bases, with 3 bases spanning the gap. CDR3 DNA sequence: TGTGCCAGCAGTGAAGGGCCCTACGAGCAGTACTTC. Its translation: CASSEGPYEQYF.

V gene TRBV19 combines with J gene TRBJ1-5; D is ambiguous. The germline V and J ends were trimmed by 11 bases and 1 base, with 15 bases remaining between them. The CDR3 covers 14 residues. Germline lookup yields CDR1 LNHDA and CDR2 SQIVND (reference sequence). CDR3 nucleotides: TGTGCCGTGGGAGAAAAAAGAAGCAATCAGCCCCAGCATTTT. This translates into CAVGEKRSNQPQHF.

V and J are TRBV11-2 and TRBJ2-1; D call uncertain. Germline V gene sequence: CDR1 SGHAT, CDR2 FQNNGV. The length of the CDR3 is 15 residues. With 5 bases removed from V and 0 bases from J, the gap between germline ends came to 11 bases. The CDR3 nucleotides are TGTGCCAGCAGCCATCGGCGGAGCTCCTACAATGAGCAGTTCTTC. It encodes CASSHRRSSYNEQFF.

The chain recombines TRBV27 with TRBJ1-1; D not certain. CDR1 MNHEY and CDR2 SMNVEV come from the germline V gene (reference sequence). Between the trimmed V and J ends, which lost 8 bases and 0 bases, there was a span of 22 bases. CDR3 size: 17 residues. CDR3 coding DNA: TGTGCCAGCCTCGGCAAACCGCGTCTAGGATTGAACACTGAAGCTTTCTTT. Translation: CASLGKPRLGLNTEAFF.

The chain joins TRBV10-3 to TRBJ1-4; TRBD1 might be the D (6 bases). CDR1 ENHRY and CDR2 SYGVKD come from the germline V gene. The CDR3 sequence is 14 residues long. V was shortened by 2 bases and J by 8 bases, with 12 bases between the two germline ends. The CDR3 region is CAISEAGTREKLFF. The CDR3 nucleotides read TGTGCCATCAGTGAGGCCGGGACACGGGAAAAACTGTTTTTT.